This TCR beta chain was captured by sequencing in a study of blood T cell repertoires in COVID-19 (dated by TCRdb to 2019 to 2021). Context from the whole study: Samples from collaborators originated in the United States, Italy and Spain and spanned both the acute and convalescent phases of COVID-19. The material from the prospective study consisted of cDNA or gDNA derived from T cells, B-cell-depleted T cells, or PBMCs. Deeply sampled blood TCRbeta repertoires from subjects exposed to, actively infected with, or recovered from COVID-19 were included in the dataset. A freely available public database, intended as a resource for researchers studying the immune response to SARS-CoV-2, is where the repertoires were released. The samples were drawn from the first 160 participants of the ongoing ImmuneRACE study and from some 1,300 subjects provided by 6 global collaborators. A de-identified subject ID, COVID-19 status, age in years and sex were almost always included in the sample metadata. HLA class I and class II types, where available, came from metadata supplied by the sample provider rather than from assay-based typing. General study outcomes and caveats: Clinical and demographic metadata were provided uncurated, with the amount varying by source and participant.

Whole blood was collected in K2EDTA tubes by collaborating institutions according to the institutions' own protocols. For TCRbeta analysis, collaborators shipped samples in one of three forms: frozen whole blood, isolated PBMCs, or DNA extracted from either of those sample types. The CDR3 covers 15 residues, taking in both the cysteine and the phenylalanine. Just the 45-base CDR3 DNA is kept, in frame starting at base 1. Via the germline V gene, CDR1 is SGHRS and CDR2 YFSETQ. V is cut back by 4 bases and J by 4 bases, with 9 bases in the junction unmatched. The immunoSEQ Assay, a bias-controlled multiplex PCR, was used to amplify TCRbeta CDR3 regions from genomic DNA. For the original study's pipeline: Nucleated cell counts per sample were estimated from amplification of reference gene primers within the assay. To quantify the absolute abundance of each unique TCRbeta CDR3 rearrangement, sequence reads were collapsed and filtered. For each sample, productive Simpson clonality was calculated as the square root of Simpson's diversity index across productive rearrangements. In its TCRdb copy, this immuneACCESS table keeps in-frame sequences only and misses some clones. Where compared with another copy, unresolved V genes explain less than half of these, and the others have no known cause. That table furnishes V, J and clone size, whereas the DNA furnished D and trimming. The table for this sample lists more than 35,000 clones; roughly 80% of them were counted only once. Roughly 14% of the sample is held by the ten biggest clonotypes.

With regard to this clone: No antigen is known for it. Base qualities are not recorded, but no much larger clone differs from it by a single base.

Sequences were obtained from peripheral blood. The sequence came from a man aged 45-65 years with active or convalescent COVID-19. Recombination joined TRBV5-1 with TRBJ2-7, and 9 bases in between align with TRBD2. For the CDR3, the sequence is CASSGRGGAAYEQYF. The base sequence is TGCGCCAGCAGCGGACGCGGGGGGGCCGCTTACGAGCAGTACTTC.